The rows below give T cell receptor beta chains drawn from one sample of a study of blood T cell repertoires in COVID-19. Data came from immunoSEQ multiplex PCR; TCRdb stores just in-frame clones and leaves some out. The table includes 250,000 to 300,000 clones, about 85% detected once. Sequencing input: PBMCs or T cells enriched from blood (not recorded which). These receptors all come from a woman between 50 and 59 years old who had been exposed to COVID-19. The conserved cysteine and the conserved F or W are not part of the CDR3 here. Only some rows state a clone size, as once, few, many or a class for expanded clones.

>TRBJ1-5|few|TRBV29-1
SVAIGAGQQPQH
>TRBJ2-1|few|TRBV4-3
ASSQPGQGQNEQF
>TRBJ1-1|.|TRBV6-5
AAQLHPTGNTEAF
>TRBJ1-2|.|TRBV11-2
ASSLGQGAAFYGYT
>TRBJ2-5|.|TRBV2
ASMPLYWSQETQY
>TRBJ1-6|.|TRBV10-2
ASSEGAGDNSPLH
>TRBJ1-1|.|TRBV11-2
ASSSVLLNTEAF
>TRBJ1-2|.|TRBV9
ASSVRDRGRQGGYT
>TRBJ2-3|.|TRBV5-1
ASSLAGDRMDTQY
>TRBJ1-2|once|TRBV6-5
ASTQGEGYT
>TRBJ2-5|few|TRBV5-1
ASSSLAEETQY
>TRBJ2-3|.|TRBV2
ASSGSGDTQY
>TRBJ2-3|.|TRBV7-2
ASSLKASSGGTDTQY